Given below is one T cell receptor (beta chain) in context. Only in-frame clones appear in the TCRdb table, and some are missing; sequencing was by immunoSEQ multiplex PCR. Found here are 170,000 or so clones, about 88% of them singletons; the top ten hold roughly 7.3%. This sample was included in a study of blood T cell repertoires in COVID-19. Study-level background: T cells, B-cell-depleted T cells, or PBMCs supplied cDNA or gDNA.

V lost 6 bases and J 8 bases, leaving 21 bases between the germline ends. Germline V lookup: CDR1 SNHLY, CDR2 FYNNEI. This CDR3 spans 15 amino acids. Grouping used clinical history reported by participants in a survey and questionnaire. The study counted Cohort 3 donors as recovered given two negative PCRs, clearance, or symptom resolution. The V and J genes are TRBV2 and TRBJ2-3, with TRBD2 as a possible D gene (7 bases). This TCR came from a woman between 50 and 59 years old who had recovered from COVID-19. Sequenced sample: PBMCs or T cells enriched from blood (not recorded which). The CDR3 DNA is TGTGCCAGCAGCGCAAGGCCAGGGGAGGGAGGTACGCAGTATTTT. As protein: CASSARPGEGGTQYF.